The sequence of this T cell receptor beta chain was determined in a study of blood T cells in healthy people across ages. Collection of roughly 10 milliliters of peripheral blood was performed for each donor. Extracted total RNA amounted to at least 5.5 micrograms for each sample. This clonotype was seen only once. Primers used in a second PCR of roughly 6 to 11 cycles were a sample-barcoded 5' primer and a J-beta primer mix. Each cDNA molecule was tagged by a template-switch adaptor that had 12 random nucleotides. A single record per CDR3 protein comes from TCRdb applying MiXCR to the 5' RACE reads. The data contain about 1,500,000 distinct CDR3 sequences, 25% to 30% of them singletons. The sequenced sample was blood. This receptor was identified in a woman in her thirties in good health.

CDR3 bases: TGTGCCACCAGCAGAGATTCCCAAGCCGAGCAGTTCTTC. This codes for CATSRDSQAEQFF. The chain couples TRBV15 to TRBJ2-1, with D hard to call. The V and J ends lost 0 bases and 10 bases respectively, with 10 bases between them. CDR1 and CDR2 from the germline V gene are LNHNV and YYDKDF (reference sequence). The CDR3 sequence is 13 residues long.